This T cell receptor (beta chain) was recorded in a study of T cell repertoires in cytomegalovirus infection. About this clonotype itself: Its target is not known.

TCRdb recomputed calls from the reads with MiXCR, one row per CDR3 protein. Here the sample spans 450,000 to 650,000 distinct CDR3 sequences, 40% being singletons. Trimming removed 6 bases at V and 5 bases at J, with 13 bases between. The CDR3 runs to 13 residues. Per the germline V gene, CDR1 is KGHSH and CDR2 is LQKENI. Specimen: cultured PBMCs, collected from culture after CMV antigen stimulation. The genes are TRBV18 and TRBJ2-5; no definite D call. The clonotype was recovered from a human donor in good health (CMV status not recorded). Some clones in this sample may be carry-over from other donors' samples. CDR3 residues: CASSNEGRETQYF. The CDR3 region has the DNA TGTGCCAGCTCGAATGAAGGGCGGGAGACCCAGTACTTC. Filled out from reference TRBV18 and TRBJ2-5, the complete variable domain reads NAGVMQNPRHLVRRRGQEARLRCSPMKGHSHVYWYRQLPEEGLKFMVYLQKENIIDESGMPKERFSAEFPKEGPSILRIQQVVRGDSAAYFCASSNEGRETQYFGPGTRLLVL.